The text below deals with one TCR beta chain. This sample stems from a study of blood T cell repertoires in COVID-19. Whole-study context: Acute and convalescent COVID-19 samples came from the United States, Italy and Spain.

V lost 8 bases to trimming and J lost 4 bases; unmatched junction nucleotides: 6. The CDR3 spans 14 residues. Germline CDR1 is LNHDA and CDR2 is SQIVND (reference sequence). Repertoires were generated with immunoSEQ multiplex PCR, while TCRdb's copy carries only in-frame clones and drops some. The sample gives about 40,000 clones, approximately 83% of which show up once; less than 3.5% is in the top ten. The genes are TRBV19 and TRBJ2-3, with 10 bases matching TRBD1. Sequenced: peripheral blood. This receptor was taken from a woman aged 60-75 years with acute or convalescent COVID-19. The CDR3 coding sequence is TGTGCCAGTGTGGGGGGACAGGGGTCAGATACGCAGTATTTT. Its protein product is CASVGGQGSDTQYF.